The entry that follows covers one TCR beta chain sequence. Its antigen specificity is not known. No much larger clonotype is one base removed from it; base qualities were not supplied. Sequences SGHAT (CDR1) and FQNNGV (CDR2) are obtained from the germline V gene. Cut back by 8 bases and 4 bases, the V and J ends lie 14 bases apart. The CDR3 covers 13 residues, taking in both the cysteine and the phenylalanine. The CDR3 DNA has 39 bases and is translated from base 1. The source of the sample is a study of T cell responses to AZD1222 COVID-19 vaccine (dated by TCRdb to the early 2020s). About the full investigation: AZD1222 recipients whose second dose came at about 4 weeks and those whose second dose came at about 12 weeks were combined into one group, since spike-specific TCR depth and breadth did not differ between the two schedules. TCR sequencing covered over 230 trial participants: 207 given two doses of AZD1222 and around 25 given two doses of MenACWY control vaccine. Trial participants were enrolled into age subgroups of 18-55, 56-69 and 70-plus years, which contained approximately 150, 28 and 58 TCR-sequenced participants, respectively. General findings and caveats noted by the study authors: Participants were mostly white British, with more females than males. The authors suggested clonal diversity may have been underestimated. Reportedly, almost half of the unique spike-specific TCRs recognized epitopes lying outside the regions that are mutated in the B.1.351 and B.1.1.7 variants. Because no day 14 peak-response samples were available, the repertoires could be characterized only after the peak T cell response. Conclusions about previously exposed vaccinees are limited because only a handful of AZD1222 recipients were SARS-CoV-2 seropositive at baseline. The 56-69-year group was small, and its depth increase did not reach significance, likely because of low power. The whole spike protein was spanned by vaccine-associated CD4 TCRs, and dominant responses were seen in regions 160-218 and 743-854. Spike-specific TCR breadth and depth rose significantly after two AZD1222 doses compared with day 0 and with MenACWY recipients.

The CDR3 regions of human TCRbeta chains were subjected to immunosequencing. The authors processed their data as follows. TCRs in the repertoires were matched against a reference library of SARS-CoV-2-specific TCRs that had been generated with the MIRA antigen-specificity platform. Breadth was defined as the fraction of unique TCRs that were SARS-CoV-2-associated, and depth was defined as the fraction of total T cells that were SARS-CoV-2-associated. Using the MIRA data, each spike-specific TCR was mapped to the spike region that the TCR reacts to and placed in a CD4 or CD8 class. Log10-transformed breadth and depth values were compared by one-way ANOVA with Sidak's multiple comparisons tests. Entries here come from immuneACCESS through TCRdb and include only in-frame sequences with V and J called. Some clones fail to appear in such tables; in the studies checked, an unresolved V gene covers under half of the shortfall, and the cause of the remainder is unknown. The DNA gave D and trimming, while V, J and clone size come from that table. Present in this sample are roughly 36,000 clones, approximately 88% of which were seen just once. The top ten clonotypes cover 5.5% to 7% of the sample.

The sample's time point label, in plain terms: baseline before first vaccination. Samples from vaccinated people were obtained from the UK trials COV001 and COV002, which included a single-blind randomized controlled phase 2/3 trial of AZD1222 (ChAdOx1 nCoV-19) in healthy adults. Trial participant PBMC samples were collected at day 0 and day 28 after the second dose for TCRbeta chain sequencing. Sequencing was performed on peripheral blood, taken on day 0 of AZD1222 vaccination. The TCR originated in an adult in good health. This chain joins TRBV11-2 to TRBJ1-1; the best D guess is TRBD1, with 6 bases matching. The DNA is TGTGCCAGCCATCGGGGAGGGGGCACTGAAGCTTTCTTT. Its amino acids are CASHRGGGTEAFF.